The entry below describes one T cell receptor beta chain. Other DNA sequences in this sample translate to the same CDR3. The data were obtained in a study of blood T cell repertoires in COVID-19. Produced via immunoSEQ multiplex PCR; TCRdb's table is partial and in-frame only. The sample lists tens of thousands of clones; 78% were seen once. The V gene's germline CDR1 is MNHEY and CDR2 SMNVEV (reference sequence). The CDR3 length is 15 residues. V dropped 2 bases and J dropped 2; count of bases not matched to a gene: 1. The TCR sequence derives from a man between 65 and 80 years old with acute or convalescent COVID-19. The chain couples TRBV27 to TRBJ2-7, with 12 nucleotides matching TRBD2. Sequencing input: peripheral blood. The CDR3, as DNA: TGTGCCAGCAGTTTAGGACTAGCGGGAACCTACGAGCAGTACTTC. Its translation: CASSLGLAGTYEQYF.